What follows are 16 T cell receptor beta chains derived from one specimen sequenced in a study of OX40 agonist ivuxolimab in advanced cancers. Only in-frame clones appear in the TCRdb table, and some are missing; sequencing was by immunoSEQ multiplex PCR. The data contain around 29,000 clones, roughly 86% of them singletons. The input for sequencing was CD4+ or CD8+ T cells sorted from blood, taken in a trial of the OX40 agonist ivuxolimab. Every receptor here comes from an adult with an advanced solid tumor such as melanoma, head and neck, liver or kidney cancer.

This sequence joins TRBV27 and TRBJ2-5; D might be TRBD2 (5 bases). V lost 2 bases and J 4 bases, leaving 8 bases between the germline ends. CDR1 MNHEY and CDR2 SMNVEV come from the germline V gene (reference sequence). The CDR3 covers 13 residues. The CDR3 DNA reads as TGTGCCAGCAGTTTAGACCGGGGAGAGACCCAGTACTTC. This sequence encodes CASSLDRGETQYF.

This clone was recorded only once. The chain joins TRBV19 to TRBJ1-2; D ambiguous. This CDR3 has 14 amino acids. V lost 3 bases, J lost 7 bases, and 15 bases lay in between. Germline-derived CDR1 and CDR2 are LNHDA and SQIVND (reference sequence). The CDR3: CASSMGTAMPGYTF. The CDR3 DNA is TGTGCCAGTAGTATGGGAACAGCAATGCCTGGCTACACCTTC. The complete variable domain, with remaining parts taken from reference TRBV19 and TRBJ1-2, reads DGGITQSPKYLFRKEGQNVTLSCEQNLNHDAMYWYRQDPGQGLRLIYYSQIVNDFQKGDIAEGYSVSREKKESFPLTVTSAQKNPTAFYLCASSMGTAMPGYTFGSGTRLTVV.

The chain links TRBV7-2 to TRBJ1-6, with D possibly TRBD1 on 5 matching bases. Germline V gene lookup returns CDR1 SGHTA and CDR2 FQGNSA. The CDR3 covers 16 residues. The V end was cut by 4 bases, the J end by 5 bases, with 15 bases between. The CDR3 nucleotides read TGTGCCAGCAGCTCCGCAAGGTTGACAGATAATTCACCCCTCCACTTT. Encoded protein: CASSSARLTDNSPLHF.

The gene calls are TRBV6-4 and TRBJ1-2, with 9 positions matching TRBD1. CDR1 and CDR2 from the germline V gene are MRHNA and SNTAGT. CDR3 length: 14 amino acids. V gave up 2 bases and J gave up 4 bases; unmatched junction bases: 2. For the CDR3, the DNA is TGTGCCAGCAGTGACGGACAGGGGAGCTATGGCTACACCTTC. It encodes CASSDGQGSYGYTF.

DNA of the CDR3: TGTGCCAGCAGGGGGTGGGGCGAATCTCCCTACGAGCAGTACTTC. Protein sequence: CASRGWGESPYEQYF. V gene TRBV5-8 combines with J gene TRBJ2-7; perhaps TRBD1 as D (5 bases). The V end lost 5 bases, the J end lost 2 bases, and 17 bases lay between the germline ends. Germline loops: CDR1 SGHTS, CDR2 YDEGEE. This CDR3 has 15 residues.

The J gene is TRBJ2-1, the V gene TRBV14, with D uncertain. The CDR3 has 16 residues. The V gene lost 6 bases and the J gene lost 8 bases, with 23 bases spanning the gap. Germline V CDR1 and CDR2: SGHDN, FVKESK. The CDR3 bases are TGTGCCAGCAGTCTATACCCAGTTACAGCCGGCGATGAGCAGTTCTTC. Translating it yields CASSLYPVTAGDEQFF.

The chain employs TRBV6-1 and TRBJ2-7; D assignment may be TRBD1 or TRBD2 (6 bases each). The CDR3 has 14 amino acids. Trimming took 8 bases from V and 0 from J, leaving 14 bases between them. Germline CDR1 is MNHNS and CDR2 is SASEGT. The CDR3 reads CASSSRGASYEQYF. In DNA, the CDR3 is TGTGCCAGCTCTTCTAGGGGGGCCTCCTACGAGCAGTACTTC.

The chain uses TRBV19 and TRBJ2-4; 8 bases agree with TRBD1. The V and J ends lost 1 base and 4 bases, in that order; junction bases with no gene match: 6. This CDR3 is 16 amino acids long. Germline V gene sequence: CDR1 LNHDA, CDR2 SQIVND (reference sequence). In nucleotides, the CDR3 is TGTGCCAGTAGTATAGTCGCAGGGGGCGCGAAAAACATTCAGTACTTC. Encoded protein: CASSIVAGGAKNIQYF.

This clone was seen just once. J is TRBJ2-1 and V is TRBV18; unclear D gene. Trimming took 2 bases from V and 5 from J, leaving 4 bases between them. The CDR3 runs to 12 residues. CDR1 and CDR2 from the germline V gene are KGHSH and LQKENI. CDR3 protein: CASSPSNNEQFF. The CDR3 nucleotides are TGTGCCAGCTCACCATCTAACAATGAGCAGTTCTTC.

CDR3 in amino acids: CASSLDPRGLAKNIQYF. Written as DNA, the CDR3 is TGTGCCAGCAGCTTAGACCCACGGGGGTTAGCCAAAAACATTCAGTACTTC. The V and J genes are TRBV7-8 and TRBJ2-4; possible D gene TRBD2, 6 bases. V was trimmed by 1 base and J by 0 bases, leaving 13 bases between them. CDR1 SGHVS and CDR2 FQNEAQ come from the germline V gene. The CDR3 runs 17 residues.

This clone was counted once. This rearrangement joins TRBV7-9 to TRBJ1-1; D remains unclear. Per germline, CDR1 SEHNR and CDR2 FQNEAQ (reference sequence). Trimming stripped 4 bases from V and 2 bases from J, with 5 bases between. This CDR3 spans 12 amino acids. CDR3 nucleotides: TGTGCCAGCAGCTGGATCAACACTGAAGCTTTCTTT. It specifies CASSWINTEAFF.

The V and J genes are TRBV6-4 and TRBJ2-6; D is unresolved. Germline assignment: CDR1 MRHNA and CDR2 SNTAGT. The CDR3 extends over 14 amino acids. Trimming removed 0 bases from V and 2 bases from J, with 2 bases in between. The CDR3 DNA sequence: TGTGCCAGCAGTGACTCTACTGGGGCCAACGTCCTGACTTTC. This sequence encodes CASSDSTGANVLTF.

The chain uses TRBV27 and TRBJ2-2; D perhaps matches TRBD2 (6 bases). V was shortened by 6 bases and J by 3 bases, with 11 bases between the two germline ends. The CDR3 extends over 14 amino acids. The germline V gene encodes CDR1 MNHEY and CDR2 SMNVEV (reference sequence). The CDR3 region is CASSGGRYTGELFF. The CDR3 coding sequence is TGTGCCAGCAGCGGGGGACGGTACACCGGGGAGCTGTTTTTT.

The chain carries TRBV6-1 and TRBJ1-5; TRBD1 aligns across 8 bases. Germline CDR1 is MNHNS and CDR2 is SASEGT. Unmatched junction bases numbered 12, after V lost 7 bases and J lost 7 bases. This CDR3 has 15 amino acids. The CDR3 reads CASTRMNDRGQPQHF. The DNA of the CDR3 is TGTGCCAGCACCAGAATGAATGACAGGGGACAGCCCCAGCATTTT.

The chain couples TRBV19 to TRBJ2-7; the D gene is possibly TRBD1 (5 bases). Germline values: CDR1 LNHDA, CDR2 SQIVND (reference sequence). The V end was cut by 3 bases, the J end by 2 bases, with 14 bases between. This CDR3 comprises 15 residues. The CDR3 region is CASSIALGAPYEQYF. The CDR3 region has the DNA TGTGCCAGTAGTATCGCCCTAGGGGCCCCCTACGAGCAGTACTTC.

J is TRBJ2-1 and V is TRBV7-9; tentative D call: TRBD1 (5 bases). Germline V lookup: CDR1 SEHNR, CDR2 FQNEAQ (reference sequence). V was pared by 5 bases and J by 9 bases, with 8 bases between. The CDR3 is made up of 11 amino acids. In DNA form, the CDR3 reads TGTGCCAGCAGCACAGGTCGTGAGCAGTTCTTC. It translates to CASSTGREQFF.